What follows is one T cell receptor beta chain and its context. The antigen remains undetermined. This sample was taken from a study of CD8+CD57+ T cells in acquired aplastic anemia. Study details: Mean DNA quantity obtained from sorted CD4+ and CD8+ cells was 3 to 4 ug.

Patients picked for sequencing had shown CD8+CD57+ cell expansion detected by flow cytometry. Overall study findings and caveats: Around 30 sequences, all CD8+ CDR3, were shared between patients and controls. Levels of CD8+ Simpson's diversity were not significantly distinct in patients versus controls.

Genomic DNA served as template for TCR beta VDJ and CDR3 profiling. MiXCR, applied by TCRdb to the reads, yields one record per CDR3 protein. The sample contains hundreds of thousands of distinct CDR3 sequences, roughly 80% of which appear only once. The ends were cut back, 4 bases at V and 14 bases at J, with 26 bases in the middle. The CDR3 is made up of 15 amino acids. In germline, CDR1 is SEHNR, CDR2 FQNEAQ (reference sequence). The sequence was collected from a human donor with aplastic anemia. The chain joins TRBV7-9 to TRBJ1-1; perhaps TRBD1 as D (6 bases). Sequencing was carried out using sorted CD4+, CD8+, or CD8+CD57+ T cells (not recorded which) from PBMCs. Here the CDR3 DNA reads TGTGCCAGCAGCTCTCAAAGAGGAGGGGGGAGCGATGAGTTCTTT. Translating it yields CASSSQRGGGSDEFF.